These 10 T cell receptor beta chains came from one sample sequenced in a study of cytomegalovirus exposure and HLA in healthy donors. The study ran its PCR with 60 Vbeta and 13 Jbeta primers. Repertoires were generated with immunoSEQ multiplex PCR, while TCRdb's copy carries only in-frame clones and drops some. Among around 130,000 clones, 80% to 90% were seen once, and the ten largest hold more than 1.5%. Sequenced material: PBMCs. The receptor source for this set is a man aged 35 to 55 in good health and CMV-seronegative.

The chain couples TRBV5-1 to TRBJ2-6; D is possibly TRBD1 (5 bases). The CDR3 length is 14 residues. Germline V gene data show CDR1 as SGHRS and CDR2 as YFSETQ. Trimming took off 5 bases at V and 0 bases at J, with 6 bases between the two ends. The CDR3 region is CASRQASGANVLTF. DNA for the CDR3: TGCGCCAGCAGACAGGCCTCTGGGGCCAACGTCCTGACTTTC.

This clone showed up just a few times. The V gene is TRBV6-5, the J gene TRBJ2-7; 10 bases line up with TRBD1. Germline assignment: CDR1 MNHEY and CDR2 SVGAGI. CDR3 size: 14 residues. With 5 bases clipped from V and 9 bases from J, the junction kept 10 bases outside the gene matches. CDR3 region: CASSADWGQGRQYF. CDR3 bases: TGTGCCAGCAGTGCCGATTGGGGACAGGGGAGGCAGTACTTC.

CDR3 in amino acids: CASSPSTGEPNEQYF. The CDR3, as DNA: TGTGCCAGTAGCCCCTCGACAGGGGAACCTAACGAGCAGTACTTC. V usage is TRBV19 and J usage is TRBJ2-7; 8 positions agree with TRBD1. The CDR3 runs to 15 residues. Germline CDR1 reads LNHDA; CDR2 reads SQIVND (reference sequence). The trim removed 6 bases at V and 5 bases at J, leaving 12 bases unmatched.

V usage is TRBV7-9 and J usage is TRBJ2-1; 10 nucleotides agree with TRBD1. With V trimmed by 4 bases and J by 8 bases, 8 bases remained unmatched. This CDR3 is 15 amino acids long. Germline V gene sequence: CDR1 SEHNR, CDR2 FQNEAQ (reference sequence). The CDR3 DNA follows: TGTGCCAGCAGCTATCGACAGGGGGCGGCGGATGAGCAGTTCTTC. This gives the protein CASSYRQGAADEQFF.

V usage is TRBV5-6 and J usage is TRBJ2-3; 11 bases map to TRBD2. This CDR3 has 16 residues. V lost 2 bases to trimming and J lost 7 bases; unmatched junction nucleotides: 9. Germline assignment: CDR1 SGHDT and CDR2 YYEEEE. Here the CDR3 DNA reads TGTGCCAGCAGCTTTCGAACTAGCGGGAGACTCTATACGCAGTATTTT. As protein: CASSFRTSGRLYTQYF.

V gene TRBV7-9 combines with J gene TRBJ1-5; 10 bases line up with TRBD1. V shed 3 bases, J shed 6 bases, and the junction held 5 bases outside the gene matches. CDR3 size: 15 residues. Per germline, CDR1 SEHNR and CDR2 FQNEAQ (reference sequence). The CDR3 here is CASSFTGTGAQPQHF. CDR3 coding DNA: TGTGCCAGCAGCTTTACCGGGACAGGGGCTCAGCCCCAGCATTTT.

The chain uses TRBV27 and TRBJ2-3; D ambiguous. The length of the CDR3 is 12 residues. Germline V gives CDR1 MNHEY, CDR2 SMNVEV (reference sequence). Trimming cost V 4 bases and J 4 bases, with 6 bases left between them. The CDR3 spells CASSSFADTQYF. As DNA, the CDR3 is TGTGCCAGCAGTTCCTTCGCAGATACGCAGTATTTT.

CDR3 amino acids: CASSVALAETQYF. The DNA for the CDR3 is TGTGCCAGCAGCGTAGCACTAGCTGAGACCCAGTACTTC. This chain uses TRBV9 with TRBJ2-5, with a tentative D call TRBD2 (6 bases). The V end was cut by 0 bases, the J end by 5 bases, with 8 bases between. The germline CDR1 and CDR2 sequences are SGDLS and YYNGEE. CDR3 length: 13 residues.

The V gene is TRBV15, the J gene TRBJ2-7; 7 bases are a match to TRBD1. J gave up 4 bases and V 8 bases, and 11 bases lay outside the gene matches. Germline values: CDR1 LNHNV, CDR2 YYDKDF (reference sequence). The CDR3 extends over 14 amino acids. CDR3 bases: TGTGCCACCCAACTGGACAGGAAGGGGTACGAGCAGTACTTC. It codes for CATQLDRKGYEQYF.

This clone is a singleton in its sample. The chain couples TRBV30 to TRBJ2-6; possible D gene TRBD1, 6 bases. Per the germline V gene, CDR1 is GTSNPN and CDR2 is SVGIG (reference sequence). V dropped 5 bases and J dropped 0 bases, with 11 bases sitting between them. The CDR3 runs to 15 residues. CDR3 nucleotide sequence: TGTGCCTGGGCCTTGGACAGCTCTGGGGCCAACGTCCTGACTTTC. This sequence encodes CAWALDSSGANVLTF. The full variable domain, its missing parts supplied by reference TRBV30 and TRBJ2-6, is SQTIHQWPATLVQPVGSPLSLECTVEGTSNPNLYWYRQAAGRGLQLLFYSVGIGQISSEVPQNLSASRPQDRQFILSSKKLLLSDSGFYLCAWALDSSGANVLTFGAGSRLTVL.